These T cell receptor beta chains were read from a single sample in a study of regulatory T cells in long-lasting Graves disease. TCRdb re-derived calls from the multiplex PCR reads in MiXCR, one entry per CDR3 protein. Among about 620,000 distinct CDR3 sequences listed, roughly 15% were seen once. These data also featured in a second study, about T cells in Graves' hyperthyroidism and ophthalmopathy.

The sequencing here drew on peripheral blood mononuclear cells (PBMCs), taken at new diagnosis, from a patient treated with antithyroid drugs. The source of these receptors is a woman in her twenties or thirties with Graves disease. The CDR3 runs from the conserved cysteine through the conserved F or W. The D gene is left open where the match is weak. Size values are once, few and many counts, or a class for expanded clones, and some rows have none.

TRBJ2-3,TRBV29-1,-,-,CSVEDWTDQSDTQYF,TGCAGCGTTGAGGATTGGACAGATCAATCAGATACGCAGTATTTT
TRBJ2-5,TRBV24-1,-,-,CATSALRGVEETQYF,TGTGCCACCAGTGCCCTTCGGGGTGTCGAAGAGACCCAGTACTTC
TRBJ1-1,TRBV6-2/TRBV6-3,-,-,CASRNPGQYTEAFF,TGTGCCAGCAGAAACCCCGGACAGTACACTGAAGCTTTCTTT
TRBJ1-1,TRBV27,-,many,CASSSPGTEAFF,TGTGCCAGCAGTTCCCCCGGTACTGAAGCTTTCTTT
TRBJ2-2,TRBV12-3/TRBV12-4,TRBD2,few,CASSLGVAGGTGELFF,TGTGCCAGCAGTTTAGGGGTAGCGGGGGGCACCGGGGAGCTGTTTTTT
TRBJ2-3,TRBV7-8,TRBD2,-,CASSPLAGGPRGTDTQYF,TGTGCCAGCAGCCCCCTAGCGGGAGGGCCGAGGGGCACAGATACGCAGTATTTT
TRBJ1-4,TRBV30,-,many,CAWTRGTNEKLFF,TGTGCCTGGACGAGGGGTACTAATGAAAAACTGTTTTTT
TRBJ2-7,TRBV25-1,-,many,CASMFSREQYF,TGTGCCAGCATGTTTTCTCGAGAGCAGTACTTC
TRBJ2-7,TRBV7-9,-,many,CASTPQLTGAGEQYF,TGTGCCAGCACCCCCCAGTTGACCGGGGCGGGCGAGCAGTACTTC
TRBJ2-3,TRBV6-2/TRBV6-3,TRBD2,many,CASSEMSSGSTDTQYF,TGTGCCAGCAGTGAAATGTCTAGCGGCAGCACAGATACGCAGTATTTT
TRBJ2-1,TRBV19,-,few,CASSSTGRNEQFF,TGTGCCAGTAGTTCAACAGGCCGAAATGAGCAGTTCTTC
TRBJ2-7,TRBV19,-,few,CASRHRDTHEQYF,TGTGCCAGTAGGCACCGGGACACCCACGAGCAGTACTTC
TRBJ1-4,TRBV30,-,-,CAWSVSAGIHPNEKLFF,TGTGCCTGGAGTGTCTCGGCAGGGATCCATCCTAATGAAAAACTGTTTTTT
TRBJ1-1,TRBV29-1,-,many,CSVERQKNTEAFF,TGCAGCGTTGAAAGGCAGAAGAACACTGAAGCTTTCTTT
TRBJ1-4,TRBV5-1,-,few,CASSLGQNEKLFF,TGCGCCAGCAGCTTGGGGCAGAATGAAAAACTGTTTTTT
TRBJ1-2,TRBV20-1,-,-,CSARGGSGYTF,TGCAGTGCAAGAGGAGGGAGTGGCTACACCTTC
TRBJ2-3,TRBV7-3,-,many,CASSLGQTHTDTQYF,TGTGCCAGCAGCTTAGGACAAACCCACACAGATACGCAGTATTTT
TRBJ2-1,TRBV2,-,-,CASSGSRDRAGVEQFF,TGTGCCAGCAGTGGGTCCCGGGACCGGGCCGGGGTCGAGCAGTTCTTC
TRBJ2-1,TRBV30,TRBD2,-,CAWGPIGLAGASYNEQFF,TGTGCCTGGGGGCCCATCGGACTAGCGGGAGCATCCTACAATGAGCAGTTCTTC
TRBJ2-7,TRBV20-1,TRBD2,many,CSAPTSGSHEQYF,TGCAGTGCTCCGACTAGCGGGAGTCACGAGCAGTACTTC
TRBJ2-3,TRBV29-1,-,-,CSARPASDTQYF,TGCAGCGCGCGGCCTGCGTCAGATACGCAGTATTTT
TRBJ1-2,TRBV10-3,-,-,CAISESRGNYGYTF,TGTGCCATCAGTGAGTCCAGAGGGAACTATGGCTACACCTTC
TRBJ2-7,TRBV29-1,-,few,CSVDDPLSQSYEQYF,TGCAGCGTTGATGATCCCCTGTCACAATCCTACGAGCAGTACTTC
TRBJ2-5,TRBV5-1,-,-,CASSLEPVNSETQYF,TGCGCCAGCAGCTTGGAGCCGGTCAATAGTGAGACCCAGTACTTC
TRBJ2-5,TRBV4-1,-,-,CASSLQGRRQETRYF,TGCGCCAGCAGCCTCCAGGGGAGGAGGCAAGAGACCCGGTACTTC
TRBJ2-7,TRBV7-9,TRBD2,-,CASSPSRLAGPYEQYF,TGTGCCAGCAGCCCATCGAGACTAGCGGGTCCCTACGAGCAGTACTTC
TRBJ2-5,TRBV7-2,TRBD2,-,CASSYQAGAAETQYF,TGTGCCAGCAGCTACCAAGCGGGAGCTGCCGAGACCCAGTACTTC
TRBJ1-2,TRBV20-1,-,-,CSAPRSGARGYTF,TGCAGTGCTCCCCGGTCGGGCGCTAGGGGCTACACCTTC
TRBJ2-2,TRBV9,-,-,CASSVQGYTGELFF,TGTGCCAGCAGCGTTCAGGGGTACACCGGGGAGCTGTTTTTT
TRBJ2-2,TRBV24-1,-,-,CATSSSGELFF,TGTGCCACCAGCTCATCCGGGGAGCTGTTTTTT
TRBJ2-7,TRBV6-1,TRBD2,many,CASSRSSGRIYEQYF,TGTGCCAGCAGTCGGAGTAGCGGGAGAATCTACGAGCAGTACTTC
TRBJ2-1,TRBV28,-,few,CASTRIQTGQKEQFF,TGTGCCAGCACCCGAATCCAGACCGGGCAAAAGGAGCAGTTCTTC